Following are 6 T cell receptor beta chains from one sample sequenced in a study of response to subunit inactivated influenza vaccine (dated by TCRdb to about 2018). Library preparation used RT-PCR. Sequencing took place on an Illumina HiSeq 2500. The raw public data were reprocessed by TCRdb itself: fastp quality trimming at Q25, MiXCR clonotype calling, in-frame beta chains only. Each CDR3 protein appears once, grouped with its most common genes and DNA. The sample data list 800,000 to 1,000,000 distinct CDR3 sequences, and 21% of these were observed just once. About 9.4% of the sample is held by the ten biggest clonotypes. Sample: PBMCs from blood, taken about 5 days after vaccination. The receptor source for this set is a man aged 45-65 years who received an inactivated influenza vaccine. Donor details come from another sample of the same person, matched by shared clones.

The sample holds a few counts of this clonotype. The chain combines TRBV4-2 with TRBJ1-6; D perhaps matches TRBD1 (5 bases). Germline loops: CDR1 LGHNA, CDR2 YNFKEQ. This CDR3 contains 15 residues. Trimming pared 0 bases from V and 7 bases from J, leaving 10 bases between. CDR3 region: CASSQDRDGNSPLHF. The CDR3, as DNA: TGTGCCAGCAGCCAAGATCGGGACGGAAATTCACCCCTCCACTTT.

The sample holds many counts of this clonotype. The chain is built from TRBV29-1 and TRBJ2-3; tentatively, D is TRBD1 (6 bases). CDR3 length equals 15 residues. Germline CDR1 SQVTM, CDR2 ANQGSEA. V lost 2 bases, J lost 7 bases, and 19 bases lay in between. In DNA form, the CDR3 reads TGCAGCGTTGAACTGGCGGCAGGGGCGCGAAATACGCAGTATTTT. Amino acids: CSVELAAGARNTQYF.

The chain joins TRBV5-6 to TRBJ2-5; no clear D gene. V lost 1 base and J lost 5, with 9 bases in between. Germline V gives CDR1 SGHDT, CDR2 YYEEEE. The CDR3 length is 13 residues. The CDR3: CASSLFGRETQYF. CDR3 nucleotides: TGTGCCAGCAGCTTGTTCGGGCGGGAGACCCAGTACTTC. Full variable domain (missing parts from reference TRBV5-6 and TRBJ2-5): DAGVTQSPTHLIKTRGQQVTLRCSPKSGHDTVSWYQQALGQGPQFIFQYYEEEERQRGNFPDRFSGHQFPNYSSELNVNALLLGDSALYLCASSLFGRETQYFGPGTRLLVL.

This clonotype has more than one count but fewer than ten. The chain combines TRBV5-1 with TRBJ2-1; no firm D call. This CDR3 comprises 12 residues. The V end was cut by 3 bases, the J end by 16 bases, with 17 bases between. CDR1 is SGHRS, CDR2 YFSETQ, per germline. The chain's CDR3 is CASSYTAPPGFF. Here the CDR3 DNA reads TGCGCCAGCAGCTATACAGCCCCCCCCGGATTCTTC.

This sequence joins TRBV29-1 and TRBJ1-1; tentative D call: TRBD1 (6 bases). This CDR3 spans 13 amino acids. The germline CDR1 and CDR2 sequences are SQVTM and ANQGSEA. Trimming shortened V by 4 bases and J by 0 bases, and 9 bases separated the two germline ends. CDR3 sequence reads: CSVGGGMNTEAFF. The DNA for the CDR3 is TGCAGCGTTGGGGGGGGCATGAACACTGAAGCTTTCTTT.

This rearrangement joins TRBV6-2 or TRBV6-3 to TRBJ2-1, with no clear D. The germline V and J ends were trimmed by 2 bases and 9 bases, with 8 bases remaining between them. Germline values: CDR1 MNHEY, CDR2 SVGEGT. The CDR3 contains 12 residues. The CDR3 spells CASSYGRSEQFF. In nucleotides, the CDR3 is TGTGCCAGCAGTTACGGTCGTAGTGAGCAGTTCTTC.